This T cell receptor beta chain was recovered during a study of blood T cell repertoires in COVID-19. Whole-study context: The United States, Italy and Spain provided the acute and convalescent COVID-19 samples. Sources were T cells, B-cell-depleted T cells, or PBMCs; the material itself was cDNA or gDNA.

There are 14 residues in the CDR3. After removal of 6 bases from V and 4 bases from J, the junction contained 6 bases not matched to a gene. CDR1 and CDR2 from the germline V gene are MNHEY and SVGAGI. In the authors' methods: Reference gene primer amplification yielded estimated nucleated cell counts. Libraries were prepared by immunoSEQ multiplex PCR; TCRdb keeps only in-frame clonotypes and omits some of them. The V and J calls and clone size come from that table; D and trimming were worked out from the DNA. Found here are 100,000 to 140,000 clones, more than 70% of them singletons; the top ten hold under 7%.

The source of this sequence is a man aged 50 or older with active or convalescent COVID-19. Specimen: peripheral blood. This sequence joins TRBV6-5 and TRBJ1-3; 7 bases match TRBD1. CDR3: CASSPLTGGNTIYF. As DNA, the CDR3 is TGTGCCAGCAGCCCGCTGACAGGGGGAAACACCATATATTTT.